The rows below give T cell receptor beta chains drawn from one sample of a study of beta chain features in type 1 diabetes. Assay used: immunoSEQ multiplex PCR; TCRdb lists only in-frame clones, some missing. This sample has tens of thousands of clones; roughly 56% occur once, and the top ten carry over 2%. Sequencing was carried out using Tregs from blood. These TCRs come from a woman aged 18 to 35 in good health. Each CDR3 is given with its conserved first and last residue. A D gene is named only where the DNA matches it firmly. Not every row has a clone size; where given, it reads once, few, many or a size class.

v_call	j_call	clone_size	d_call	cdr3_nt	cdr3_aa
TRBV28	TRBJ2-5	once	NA	TGTGCCAGCAGTACCGTAGCGGTGGGGGAGACCCAGTACTTC	CASSTVAVGETQYF
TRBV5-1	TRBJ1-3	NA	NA	TGCGCCAGCAGCCCAGAACCGGGACACCAGACTGGAAACACCATATATTTT	CASSPEPGHQTGNTIYF
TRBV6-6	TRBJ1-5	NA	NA	TGTGCCACTGAGGACAGTGACTACAATCAGCCCCAGCATTTT	CATEDSDYNQPQHF
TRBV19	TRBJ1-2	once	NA	TGTGCCAGTACCAAAAAGGGGACTAACTATGGCTACACCTTC	CASTKKGTNYGYTF
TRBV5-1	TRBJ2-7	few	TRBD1	TGCGCCAGCAGCTCCCAGGGGGCCTACGAGCAGTACTTC	CASSSQGAYEQYF
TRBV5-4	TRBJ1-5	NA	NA	TGTGCCAGCAGCTTGACTTTCCGATTCGGTAATCAGCCCCAGCATTTT	CASSLTFRFGNQPQHF
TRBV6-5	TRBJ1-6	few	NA	TGTGCCAGCAGTTACTCAGCAGGGGTAAATTCACCCCTCCACTTT	CASSYSAGVNSPLHF
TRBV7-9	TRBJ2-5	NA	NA	TGTGCCAGCAGACCTGGACAGTCTTGGGCGGAGACCCAGTACTTC	CASRPGQSWAETQYF
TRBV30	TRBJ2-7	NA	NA	TGTGCCTGGAGTCGCGGGGACGGCTACGAGCAGTACTTC	CAWSRGDGYEQYF
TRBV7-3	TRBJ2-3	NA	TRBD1	TGTGCCAGCAGCTTAGGAGCGACAGGGTACACAGATACGCAGTATTTT	CASSLGATGYTDTQYF
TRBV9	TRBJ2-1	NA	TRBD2	TGTGCCAGCAGCTCACAGCGGGAGGGCATACATGAGCAGTTCTTC	CASSSQREGIHEQFF
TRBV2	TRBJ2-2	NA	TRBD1	TGTGCCAGCAGCCCCGGGACAGGGGGCCTAATCGGGGAGCTGTTTTTT	CASSPGTGGLIGELFF
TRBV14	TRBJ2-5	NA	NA	TGTGCCAGCAGCCAAGAGAGGGGGTGGCAAGAGACCCAGTACTTC	CASSQERGWQETQYF
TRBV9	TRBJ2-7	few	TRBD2	TGTGCCAGCAGCGTAGGGCTAGCGGGGACTAACTCCTACGAGCAGTACTTC	CASSVGLAGTNSYEQYF
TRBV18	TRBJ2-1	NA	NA	TGTGCCAGCTCACCACCGACTTACAATGAGCAGTTCTTC	CASSPPTYNEQFF
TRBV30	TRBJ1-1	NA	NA	TGTGCCTGGCACAGGGATACCACTGAAGCTTTCTTT	CAWHRDTTEAFF
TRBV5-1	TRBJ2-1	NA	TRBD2	TGCGCCAGCAGCTTGGCCAGCGGGAGTCACGATGAGCAGTTCTTC	CASSLASGSHDEQFF
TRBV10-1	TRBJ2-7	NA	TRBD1	TGCGCCAGCAGGAAAGGGACAGGGGGCGACGACGAGCAGTACTTC	CASRKGTGGDDEQYF
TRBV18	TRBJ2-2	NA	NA	TGTGCCAGCTCACAACCCCAGGGAAACACCGGGGAGCTGTTTTTT	CASSQPQGNTGELFF
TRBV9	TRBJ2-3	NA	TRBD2	TGTGCCAGCGGAACGGGACTAGCGGGACTTGCATACACAGATACGCAGTATTTT	CASGTGLAGLAYTDTQYF
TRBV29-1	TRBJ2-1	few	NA	TGTGGTAGCGGCTACCTGGGGAATGAGCAGTTCTTC	CGSGYLGNEQFF
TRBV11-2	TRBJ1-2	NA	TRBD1	TGTGCCAGCAGCTCCTTTCCCGGGACAGGGTATGGCTACACCTTC	CASSSFPGTGYGYTF
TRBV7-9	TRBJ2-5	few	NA	TGTGCCAGCAGCTTAAGGCTAGCGGAGACCCAGTACTTC	CASSLRLAETQYF
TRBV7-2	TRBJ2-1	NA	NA	TGTGCCAGCAGCTTATACCAGGGGCGCCAAAACAATGAGCAGTTCTTC	CASSLYQGRQNNEQFF
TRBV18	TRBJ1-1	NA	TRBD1	TGTGCCAGCTCACCGAGATCTCGACAGGGGGCTTCGACTGAAGCTTTCTTT	CASSPRSRQGASTEAFF
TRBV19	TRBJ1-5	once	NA	TGTGCCAGTAGTGTCCGGGGGAGCGGACAAAGGGCTCAGCCCCAGCATTTT	CASSVRGSGQRAQPQHF
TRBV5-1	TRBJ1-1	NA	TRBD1	TGCGCCAGCAGCCCCGACAGGGTCCTGAACACTGAAGCTTTCTTT	CASSPDRVLNTEAFF
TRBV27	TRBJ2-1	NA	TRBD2	TGTGCCAGTGGGGCCTCAGCGGGGTCCTACAATGAGCAGTTCTTC	CASGASAGSYNEQFF
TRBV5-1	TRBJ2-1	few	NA	TGCGCCAGCAGCTTGGGAAGCGGGCCAATAGATGAGCAGTTCTTC	CASSLGSGPIDEQFF
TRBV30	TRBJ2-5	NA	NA	TGTGCCTGGAGTGCAAGTAGTCAAGAGACCCAGTACTTC	CAWSASSQETQYF
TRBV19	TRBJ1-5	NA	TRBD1	TGTGCCAGTAGTCTACGACAGGGCCGGGGCAATCAGCCCCAGCATTTT	CASSLRQGRGNQPQHF
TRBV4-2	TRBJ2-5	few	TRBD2	TGTGCCAGCAGCCTTGGGACTAGCGGGAGACGGGAGACCCAGTACTTC	CASSLGTSGRRETQYF
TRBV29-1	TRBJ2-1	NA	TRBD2	TGCAGCGTCGCGTCCCTAGCGGGAGGAAGGGATGAGCAGTTCTTC	CSVASLAGGRDEQFF
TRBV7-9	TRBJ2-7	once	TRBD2	TGTGCCAGCAGCCCCCGGGCCGTGAGCGGGAAGGACGAGCAGTACTTC	CASSPRAVSGKDEQYF
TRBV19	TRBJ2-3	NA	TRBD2	TGTGCCAGTAGGGACCGCCAAACTAGCGGCGGGAGCACAGATACGCAGTATTTT	CASRDRQTSGGSTDTQYF
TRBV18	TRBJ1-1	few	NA	TGTGCCAGCTCCGGTAGTGGCGGGAACACTGAAGCTTTCTTT	CASSGSGGNTEAFF
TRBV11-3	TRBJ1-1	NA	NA	TGTGCCAGCAGCTTTAGCAGCATGAACACTGAAGCTTTCTTT	CASSFSSMNTEAFF
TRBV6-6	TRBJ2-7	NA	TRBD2	TGTGCCAGCAGTTACCCCTCCGGGACTATTAGTTACGAGCAGTACTTC	CASSYPSGTISYEQYF
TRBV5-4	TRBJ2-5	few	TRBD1	TGTGCCAGCAGCCTACAGGGGTTGGAGACCCAGTACTTC	CASSLQGLETQYF
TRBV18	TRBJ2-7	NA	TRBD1	TGTGCCAGCTCGTCCGGGACAGGGGGTGCCTACGAGCAGTACTTC	CASSSGTGGAYEQYF
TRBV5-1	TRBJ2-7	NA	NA	TGCGCCAGCACGTTATCTCGTTCACTAGGACGCGGCGAGCAGTACTTC	CASTLSRSLGRGEQYF
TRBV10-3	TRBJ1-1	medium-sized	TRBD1	TGTGCCATCGGAGCTACAGGGGACACTGAAGCTTTCTTT	CAIGATGDTEAFF
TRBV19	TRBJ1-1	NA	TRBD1	TGTGCCAGTAGCCGTCAGGGGGTGCTTGAAGCTTTCTTT	CASSRQGVLEAFF
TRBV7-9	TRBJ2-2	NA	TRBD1	TGTGCCACCCACCGGGACAGGGGTTCCACCGGGGAGCTGTTTTTT	CATHRDRGSTGELFF
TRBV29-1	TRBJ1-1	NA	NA	TGCAGCGTTGAGGAAACTCAGGGAACTGAAGCTTTCTTT	CSVEETQGTEAFF